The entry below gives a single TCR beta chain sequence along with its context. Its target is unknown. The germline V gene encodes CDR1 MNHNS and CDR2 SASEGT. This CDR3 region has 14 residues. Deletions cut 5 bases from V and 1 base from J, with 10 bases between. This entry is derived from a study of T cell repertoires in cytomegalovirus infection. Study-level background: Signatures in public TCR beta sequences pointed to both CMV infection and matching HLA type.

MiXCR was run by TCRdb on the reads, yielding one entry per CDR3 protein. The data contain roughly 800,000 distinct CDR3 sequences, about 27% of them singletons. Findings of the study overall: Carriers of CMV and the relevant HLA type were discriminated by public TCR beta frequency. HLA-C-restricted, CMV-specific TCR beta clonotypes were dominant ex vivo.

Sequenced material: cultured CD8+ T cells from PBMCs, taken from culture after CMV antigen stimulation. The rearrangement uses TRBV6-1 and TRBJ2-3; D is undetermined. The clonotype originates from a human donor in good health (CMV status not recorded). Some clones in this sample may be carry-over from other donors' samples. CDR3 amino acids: CASSYSQRTDTQYF. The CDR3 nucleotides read TGTGCCAGCAGTTATTCCCAGCGCACAGATACGCAGTATTTT.